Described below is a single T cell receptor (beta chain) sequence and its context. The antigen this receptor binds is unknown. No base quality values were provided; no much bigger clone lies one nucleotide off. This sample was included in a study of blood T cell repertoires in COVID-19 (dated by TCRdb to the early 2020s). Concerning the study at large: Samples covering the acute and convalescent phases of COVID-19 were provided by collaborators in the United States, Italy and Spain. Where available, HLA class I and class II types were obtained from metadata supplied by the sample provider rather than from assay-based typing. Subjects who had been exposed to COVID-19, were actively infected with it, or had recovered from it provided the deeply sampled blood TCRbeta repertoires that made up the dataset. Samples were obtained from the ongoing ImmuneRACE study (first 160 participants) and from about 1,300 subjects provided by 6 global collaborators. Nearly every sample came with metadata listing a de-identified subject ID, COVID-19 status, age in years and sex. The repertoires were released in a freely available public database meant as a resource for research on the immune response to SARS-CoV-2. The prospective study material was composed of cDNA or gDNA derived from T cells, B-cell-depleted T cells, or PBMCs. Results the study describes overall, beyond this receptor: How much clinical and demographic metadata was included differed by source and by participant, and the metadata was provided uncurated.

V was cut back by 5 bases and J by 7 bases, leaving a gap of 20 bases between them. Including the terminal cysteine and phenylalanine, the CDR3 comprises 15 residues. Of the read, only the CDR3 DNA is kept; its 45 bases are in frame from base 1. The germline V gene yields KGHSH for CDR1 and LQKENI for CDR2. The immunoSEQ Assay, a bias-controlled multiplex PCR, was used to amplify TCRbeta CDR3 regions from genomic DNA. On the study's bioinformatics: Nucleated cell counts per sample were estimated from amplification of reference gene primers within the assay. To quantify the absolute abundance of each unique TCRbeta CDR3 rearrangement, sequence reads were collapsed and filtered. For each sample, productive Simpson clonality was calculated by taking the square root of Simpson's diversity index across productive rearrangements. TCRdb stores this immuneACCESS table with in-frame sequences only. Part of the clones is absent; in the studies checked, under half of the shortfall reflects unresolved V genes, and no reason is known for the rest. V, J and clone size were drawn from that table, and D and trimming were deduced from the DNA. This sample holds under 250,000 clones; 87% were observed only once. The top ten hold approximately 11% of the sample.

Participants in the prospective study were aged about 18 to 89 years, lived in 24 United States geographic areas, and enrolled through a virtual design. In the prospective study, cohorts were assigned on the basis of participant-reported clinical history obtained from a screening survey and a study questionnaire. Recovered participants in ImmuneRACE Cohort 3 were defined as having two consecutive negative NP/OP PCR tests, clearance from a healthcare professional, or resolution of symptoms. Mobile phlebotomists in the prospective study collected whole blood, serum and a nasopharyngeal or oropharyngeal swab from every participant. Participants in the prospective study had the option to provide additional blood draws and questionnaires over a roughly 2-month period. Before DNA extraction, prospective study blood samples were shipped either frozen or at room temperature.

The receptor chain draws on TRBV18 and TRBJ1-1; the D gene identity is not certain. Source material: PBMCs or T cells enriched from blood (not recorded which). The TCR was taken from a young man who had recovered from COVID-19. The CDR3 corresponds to CASSANGDGGFEAFF. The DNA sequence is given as TGTGCCAGCTCAGCAAACGGGGATGGTGGTTTTGAAGCTTTCTTT.